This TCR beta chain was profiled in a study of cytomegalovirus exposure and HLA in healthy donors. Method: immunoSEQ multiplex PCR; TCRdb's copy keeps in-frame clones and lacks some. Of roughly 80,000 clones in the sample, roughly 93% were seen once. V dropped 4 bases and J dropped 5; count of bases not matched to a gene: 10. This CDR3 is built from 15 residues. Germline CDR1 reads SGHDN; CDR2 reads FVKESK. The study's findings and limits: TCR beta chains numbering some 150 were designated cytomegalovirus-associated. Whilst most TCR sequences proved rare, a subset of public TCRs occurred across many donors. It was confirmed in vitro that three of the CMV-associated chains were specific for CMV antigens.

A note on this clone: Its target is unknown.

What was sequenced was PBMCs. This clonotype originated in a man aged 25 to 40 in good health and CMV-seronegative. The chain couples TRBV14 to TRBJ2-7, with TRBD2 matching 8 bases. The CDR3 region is CASSPAGVGRHEQYF. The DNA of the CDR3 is TGTGCCAGCAGCCCAGCGGGAGTAGGGAGGCACGAGCAGTACTTC.